A selection of T cell receptor beta chains follows, all from one sample in a study of CD8+ T cells in alopecia areata. The repertoire was sequenced with immunoSEQ multiplex PCR; TCRdb's copy has only in-frame clones and lacks some. The table records around 200,000 clones, roughly 64% of them present only once. Sequenced here: CD8+ T cells sorted from blood, sampled at week 24, from a patient treated with tofacitinib. The receptors were sampled from a human donor with alopecia areata. CDR3s include the opening cysteine and the closing phenylalanine or tryptophan. A D gene is named only where the DNA matches it firmly. Clone size appears in some rows only: once, few, many, or a class for an expanded clone.

>TRBD1|.|TRBJ1-3|TRBV4-1
TGCGCCAGCAGCCCGGTACAGGGGTCTGGAAACACCATATATTTT
CASSPVQGSGNTIYF
>.|few|TRBJ2-5|TRBV14
TGTGCCAGCAGCCACGACAATCGACGGTCCGGTAAAGAGACCCAGTACTTC
CASSHDNRRSGKETQYF
>.|.|TRBJ1-3|TRBV29-1
TGCAGCGTCCGAATCTTAGGGCCTCCCACCTCTGGAAACACCATATATTTT
CSVRILGPPTSGNTIYF
>.|.|TRBJ1-6|TRBV6-6
TGTGCCAGCAGTTACCCCGGGACGGGGAATTCACCCCTCCACTTT
CASSYPGTGNSPLHF
>TRBD2|few|TRBJ2-1|TRBV7-9
TGTGCCAGCAGCACCCACGGGACTAGCGGGGGTGGTGAGCAGTTCTTC
CASSTHGTSGGGEQFF
>.|.|TRBJ2-1|TRBV15
TGTGCCACCAGCAGAGAAACGGCGAACAATGAGCAGTTCTTC
CATSRETANNEQFF
>.|.|TRBJ2-3|TRBV6-1
TGTGCCAGCAGTGACGATGGACTCAGGGTGGGCACAGATACGCAGTATTTT
CASSDDGLRVGTDTQYF
>.|.|TRBJ1-1|TRBV7-8
TGTGCCAGCAGCTTGGGGTGGAACACTGAAGCTTTCTTT
CASSLGWNTEAFF
>.|.|TRBJ2-1|TRBV30
TGTGCCTGGGGAAGCAATGAGCAGTTCTTC
CAWGSNEQFF
>.|.|TRBJ1-1|TRBV11-2
TGTGCCAGCAGCTTGGGGGCGGTGAACACTGAAGCTTTCTTT
CASSLGAVNTEAFF
>.|.|TRBJ2-3|TRBV4-1
TGCGCCAGCAGCCAAAACAGGGCTAGCACAGATACGCAGTATTTT
CASSQNRASTDTQYF
>TRBD1|.|TRBJ1-1|TRBV7-4
TGTGCCAGCAGCTTAGCTGGACAGGGCAAAATGAACACTGAAGCTTTCTTT
CASSLAGQGKMNTEAFF
>.|.|TRBJ2-3|TRBV29-1
TGCAGCGTTGAAGGGAGCACAGATACGCAGTATTTT
CSVEGSTDTQYF
>.|.|TRBJ2-7|TRBV2
TGTGCCAGCATGGGGAGGGAGCAGTACTTC
CASMGREQYF
>TRBD2|.|TRBJ2-1|TRBV13
TGTGCCAGCAGCTTACGGGCTAGCGGGGGGGAATATGAGCAGTTCTTC
CASSLRASGGEYEQFF
>.|.|TRBJ2-5|TRBV13
TGTGCCAGCAGCTCGGACAGACAAGAGACCCAGTACTTC
CASSSDRQETQYF
>.|.|TRBJ1-5|TRBV19
TGTGCCAGTAGTATCTATTCAGGGGCGGGACAGCCCCAGCATTTT
CASSIYSGAGQPQHF
>.|.|TRBJ2-1|TRBV5-6
TGTGCCAGCAGCTTGAGTGGGGGGGCCGAGTTCTTC
CASSLSGGAEFF
>.|.|TRBJ1-3|TRBV29-1
TGCAGCGTTGACTGGGGAAACACCATATATTTT
CSVDWGNTIYF
>.|.|TRBJ1-2|TRBV2
TGTGCCAGCAGTGCGGGCAGGGCCGTCATCTATGGCTACACCTTC
CASSAGRAVIYGYTF
>TRBD1|.|TRBJ2-5|TRBV30
TGTGCCTGGAACAGGGGGATCGGAGAGACCCAGTACTTC
CAWNRGIGETQYF
>TRBD1|.|TRBJ2-7|TRBV10-2
TGCGCCAGCAGTTCGGGACAGTCCTACGAGCAGTACTTC
CASSSGQSYEQYF
>.|.|TRBJ2-7|TRBV7-9
TGTGCCAGCAGCTCGCGACACGGACCTTACTACGAGCAGTACTTC
CASSSRHGPYYEQYF
>TRBD1|.|TRBJ2-7|TRBV7-6
TGTGCCAGCAGCCCCAGGGGACAGGGCTTCTACGAGCAGTACTTC
CASSPRGQGFYEQYF
>.|few|TRBJ2-5|TRBV29-1
TGCAGCGTTCGGGGGCAGGGGGTGCAGACCCAGTACTTC
CSVRGQGVQTQYF
>.|.|TRBJ1-2|TRBV29-1
TGCAGCTCAGCCCAAATCCATGGCTACACCTTC
CSSAQIHGYTF
>.|once|TRBJ2-7|TRBV5-1
TGCGCCAGCAGCTTGGATCGGGCGTACGAGCAGTACTTC
CASSLDRAYEQYF
>.|few|TRBJ2-5|TRBV7-9
TGTGCCAGCAGCCAACCGGGTCTCACAGAGACCCAGTACTTC
CASSQPGLTETQYF
>TRBD1|.|TRBJ1-4|TRBV30
TGTGCCTGGAGCCAGGGGGGTTTAGATGAAAAACTGTTTTTT
CAWSQGGLDEKLFF
>.|.|TRBJ1-1|TRBV6-5
TGTGCCAGCAGCCGGGAGGCTGAAGCTTTCTTT
CASSREAEAFF
>.|.|TRBJ2-1|TRBV25-1
TGTGCCAGCAGTGAGGGTCTCGGACGGAAATTCTTC
CASSEGLGRKFF
>.|.|TRBJ2-2|TRBV5-6
TGTGCCAGCAGCCCCGCTTCCGGGGAGCTGTTTTTT
CASSPASGELFF
>.|few|TRBJ2-3|TRBV5-4
TGTGCCAGCAGCCCTCTCGACAGGCTTATAACTAGCACAGATACGCAGTATTTT
CASSPLDRLITSTDTQYF
>.|few|TRBJ2-3|TRBV6-1
TGTGCCAGCAGTGAATCGAGAGGGAGACCACATACGCAGTATTTT
CASSESRGRPHTQYF
>TRBD1|.|TRBJ1-2|TRBV10-3
TGTGCCATCAGTCCTACAGGGGGCTCGAGGGGCTACACCTTC
CAISPTGGSRGYTF
>.|.|TRBJ2-7|TRBV5-1
TGCGCCAGCAGCCTCGGAGGTTACGAGCAGTACTTC
CASSLGGYEQYF
>.|.|TRBJ2-7|TRBV30
TGTGCCTGGGAAAGACCGCTTACCTACGAGCAGTACTTC
CAWERPLTYEQYF
>.|once|TRBJ2-1|TRBV27
TGTGCCAGCAGTCCGACACATGGCTCCTACAATGAGCAGTTCTTC
CASSPTHGSYNEQFF
>TRBD1|.|TRBJ2-1|TRBV29-1
TGCAGCGTTGAAGGGGGGACAGGGCTGGCCTACAATGAGCAGTTCTTC
CSVEGGTGLAYNEQFF
>.|.|TRBJ1-4|TRBV19
TGTGCCAGTAGTATAGCGGGGCGTATAGGCGAAAAACTGTTTTTT
CASSIAGRIGEKLFF
>TRBD1|.|TRBJ2-5|TRBV6-5
TGTGCCAGCAGTGAGACAGGGGAGGAGGAGACCCAGTACTTC
CASSETGEEETQYF
>.|.|TRBJ2-3|TRBV5-5
TGTGCCAGCAGCTTCTTCGACTCCGTGGCGGATACGCAGTATTTT
CASSFFDSVADTQYF
>TRBD2|.|TRBJ2-1|TRBV29-1
TGCAGCGTTGAGTGGCTAGCGGGGGGCCTTAGCTCCTACAATGAGCAGTTCTTC
CSVEWLAGGLSSYNEQFF
>TRBD1|.|TRBJ2-1|TRBV4-1
TGCGCCAGCAGCCAAGGCCCAAACAGGGGAGATTACAATGAGCAGTTCTTC
CASSQGPNRGDYNEQFF
>.|.|TRBJ2-5|TRBV11-2
TGTGCCAGCAGCCAGAGCCAGCGGTACCAAGAGACCCAGTACTTC
CASSQSQRYQETQYF
>.|once|TRBJ1-6|TRBV25-1
TGTGCCAGCAGCGGGAGCTCCTATAATTCACCCCTCCACTTT
CASSGSSYNSPLHF
>TRBD1|.|TRBJ1-1|TRBV7-9
TGTGCCGGCACTCTTTTACAGGGGTCCCCTGAAGCTTTCTTT
CAGTLLQGSPEAFF
>.|.|TRBJ2-6|TRBV5-6
TGTGCCAGCAGCTTGGGGACCCAGGGTCTGGTCCTGACTTTC
CASSLGTQGLVLTF
>.|.|TRBJ1-5|TRBV19
TGTGCCAGTAGTATAGTACAGGGTGGTCAGCCCCAGCATTTT
CASSIVQGGQPQHF
>.|.|TRBJ2-3|TRBV27
TGTGCCAGCAGTCCCCACAAGGTTCAAAATACGCAGTATTTT
CASSPHKVQNTQYF
>TRBD1|.|TRBJ2-1|TRBV5-1
TGCGCCAGCAGCTGGACAGGGGGCTACAATGAGCAGTTCTTC
CASSWTGGYNEQFF
>.|.|TRBJ2-1|TRBV30
TGTGCCTGGAGTGTGGGAGGATACAATGAGCAGTTCTTC
CAWSVGGYNEQFF
>.|few|TRBJ2-5|TRBV9
TGTGCCAGCAGTGGACAAAAGGACCAAGAGACCCAGTACTTC
CASSGQKDQETQYF
>TRBD1|.|TRBJ1-2|TRBV6-1
TGTGCCAGCAGTGGGGGACAGGCGGACCTCTTTCACTATGGCTACACCTTC
CASSGGQADLFHYGYTF
>.|.|TRBJ2-3|TRBV19
TGTGCCAGTAGTATCGGGGGTCTGGATACGCAGTATTTT
CASSIGGLDTQYF
>.|.|TRBJ2-3|TRBV10-3
TGTGCCATCAGTGGGCCTCAGGGAGATACGCAGTATTTT
CAISGPQGDTQYF
>TRBD2|.|TRBJ2-3|TRBV15
TGTGCCACCAGCACCTCTAGCGGGGGGGAATTCACAGATACGCAGTATTTT
CATSTSSGGEFTDTQYF